These T cell receptor beta chains were read from a single sample in a study of CD8 T cells in Susac syndrome. Each CDR3 protein gets one entry after TCRdb re-called the immunoSEQ multiplex PCR reads with MiXCR. The sample shows about 300,000 distinct CDR3 sequences, around 90% of them seen only once. Input material: CD4+ T cells from PBMCs. Receptors were obtained from a human donor with multiple sclerosis. Each CDR3 is given with its conserved first and last residue. The D gene is left open where the match is weak. Not every row has a clone size; where given, it reads once, few, many or a size class.

CDR3aa | CDR3nt | abundance | j_gene | d_gene | v_gene | len
CASSQEVPGLPVF | TGCGCCAGCAGCCAAGAGGTGCCGGGACTACCAGTCTTC | - | TRBJ2-5 | TRBD2 | TRBV4-3 | 13
CSARRGVLGDTQYF | TGCAGTGCCCGAAGGGGGGTTTTGGGTGATACGCAGTATTTT | - | TRBJ2-3 | - | TRBV20-1 | 14
CSDLLAGVNEQFF | TGCAGCGACCTACTAGCGGGAGTCAATGAGCAGTTCTTC | - | TRBJ2-1 | TRBD2 | TRBV29-1 | 13
CSARDRGRGNTGELFF | TGCAGTGCTAGAGATCGGGGGAGGGGGAACACCGGGGAGCTGTTTTTT | - | TRBJ2-2 | TRBD2 | TRBV20-1 | 16
CASSPTPGSEDTEAFF | TGTGCCAGCAGCCCGACGCCAGGGAGTGAGGACACTGAAGCTTTCTTT | - | TRBJ1-1 | - | TRBV7-9 | 16
CASSPLAGAEQYF | TGTGCCAGCTCACCACTGGCAGGGGCCGAGCAGTACTTC | - | TRBJ2-7 | - | TRBV18 | 13
CASSERDKFF | TGTGCCAGCAGTGAAAGGGACAAATTCTTC | - | TRBJ2-1 | - | TRBV2 | 10
CASSSTVRVTREQYF | TGTGCCAGCAGCTCAACTGTCAGGGTGACGCGCGAGCAGTACTTC | - | TRBJ2-7 | - | TRBV3-1 | 15
CASSPGGQGPYGYTF | TGTGCCAGCTCACCGGGTGGACAGGGACCCTATGGCTACACCTTC | - | TRBJ1-2 | TRBD1 | TRBV18 | 15
CSATTSEGLAGTDTQYF | TGCAGTGCTACGACTAGTGAAGGACTAGCGGGAACAGATACGCAGTATTTT | once | TRBJ2-3 | TRBD2 | TRBV20-1 | 17
CASSLDRPAKGYEQYF | TGTGCCAGCAGCTTAGACCGGCCTGCAAAAGGTTACGAGCAGTACTTC | - | TRBJ2-7 | - | TRBV7-2 | 16
CASSQDWASTDTQYF | TGTGCCAGCAGCCAAGATTGGGCGAGCACAGATACGCAGTATTTT | - | TRBJ2-3 | - | TRBV3-1 | 15
CASSLLDRPYTEAFF | TGTGCCAGCAGCTTATTGGACAGGCCTTACACTGAAGCTTTCTTT | - | TRBJ1-1 | TRBD1 | TRBV7-9 | 15
CASSQDSEYSNQPQHF | TGTGCCAGCAGCCAAGACAGCGAATATAGCAATCAGCCCCAGCATTTT | - | TRBJ1-5 | - | TRBV14 | 16
CASSLTKIPTGRGWNSPLHF | TGTGCCAGCAGTTTAACCAAGATCCCGACAGGGCGGGGATGGAATTCACCCCTCCACTTT | - | TRBJ1-6 | TRBD1 | TRBV27 | 20
CSVESGPAYEQYF | TGCAGCGTTGAATCTGGACCTGCCTACGAGCAGTACTTC | - | TRBJ2-7 | - | TRBV29-1 | 13
CAWSVGRGDTQYF | TGTGCCTGGAGTGTCGGGAGGGGAGATACGCAGTATTTT | - | TRBJ2-3 | TRBD2 | TRBV30 | 13
CASSLGQSGSYNSPLHF | TGTGCCAGCAGCCTGGGACAGTCTGGCTCCTATAATTCACCCCTCCACTTT | - | TRBJ1-6 | TRBD1 | TRBV9 | 17
CASSEEGFAQYF | TGTGCCAGCAGTGAAGAGGGTTTTGCGCAGTATTTT | - | TRBJ2-3 | - | TRBV2 | 12
CASSRPGGPTNEKLFF | TGTGCCAGCAGTCGACCTGGGGGGCCCACCAATGAAAAACTGTTTTTT | - | TRBJ1-4 | - | TRBV12-3/TRBV12-4 | 16
CASSVSRGHEQYF | TGCGCCAGCAGCGTGAGCCGCGGGCACGAGCAGTACTTC | - | TRBJ2-7 | - | TRBV5-1 | 13
CASSQAGGTLYGYTF | TGCGCCAGCAGCCAAGCCGGGGGAACCCTCTATGGCTACACCTTC | - | TRBJ1-2 | - | TRBV4-3 | 15
CSARVAGIYGYTF | TGCAGTGCTAGAGTGGCGGGGATTTATGGCTACACCTTC | - | TRBJ1-2 | - | TRBV20-1 | 13
CASSRRDRGAAGANVLTF | TGTGCCAGCAGCCGCCGGGACAGGGGTGCGGCTGGGGCCAACGTCCTGACTTTC | - | TRBJ2-6 | TRBD1 | TRBV3-1 | 18
CASSPPGTVVTYEQYF | TGTGCCAGCTCACCACCCGGGACGGTCGTAACCTACGAGCAGTACTTC | - | TRBJ2-7 | - | TRBV18 | 16
CASSRLAGGPEAYEQYF | TGTGCCAGTAGTCGACTAGCGGGAGGGCCCGAAGCGTACGAGCAGTACTTC | - | TRBJ2-7 | TRBD2 | TRBV19 | 17
CSVVLRESYNEQFF | TGCAGCGTTGTATTGAGGGAGAGCTACAATGAGCAGTTCTTC | - | TRBJ2-1 | - | TRBV29-1 | 14
CATSEGGSSYNEQFF | TGTGCCACCAGTGAGGGCGGGAGCTCCTACAATGAGCAGTTCTTC | - | TRBJ2-1 | TRBD2 | TRBV24-1 | 15
CASSLLMGPSHEQYF | TGTGCCAGCAGCTTACTAATGGGACCGTCCCACGAGCAGTACTTC | - | TRBJ2-7 | - | TRBV7-6 | 15
CASSLGGVALQETQYF | TGTGCCAGCAGCTTAGGCGGGGTAGCATTACAAGAGACCCAGTACTTC | - | TRBJ2-5 | - | TRBV7-2 | 16
CASSRDRGYTGELFF | TGTGCCAGCAGTCGGGACAGGGGATACACCGGGGAGCTGTTTTTT | - | TRBJ2-2 | TRBD1 | TRBV12-3/TRBV12-4 | 15